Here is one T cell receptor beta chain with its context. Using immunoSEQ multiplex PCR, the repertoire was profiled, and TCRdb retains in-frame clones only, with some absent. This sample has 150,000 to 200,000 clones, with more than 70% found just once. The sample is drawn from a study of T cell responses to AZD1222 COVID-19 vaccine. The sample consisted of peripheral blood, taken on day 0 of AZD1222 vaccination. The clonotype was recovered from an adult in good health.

This CDR3 is CAIKEGQNKETQYF. Here the CDR3 DNA reads TGTGCCATCAAAGAGGGACAGAATAAAGAGACCCAGTACTTC. V gene TRBV10-3 combines with J gene TRBJ2-5; TRBD1 agrees at 7 bases. V gave up 7 bases and J gave up 3 bases; unmatched junction bases: 8. The germline CDR1 and CDR2 sequences are ENHRY and SYGVKD. There are 14 residues in the CDR3.